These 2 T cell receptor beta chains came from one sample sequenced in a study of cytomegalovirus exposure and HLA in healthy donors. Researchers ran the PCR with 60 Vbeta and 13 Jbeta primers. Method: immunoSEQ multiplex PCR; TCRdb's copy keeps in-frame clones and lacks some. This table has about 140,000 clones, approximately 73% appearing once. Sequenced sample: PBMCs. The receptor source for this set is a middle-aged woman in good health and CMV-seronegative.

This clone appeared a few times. The CDR3 spells CASSLPAGGRGEQYV. Here the CDR3 DNA reads TGTGCCAGCAGCTTGCCCGCGGGAGGCAGGGGCGAGCAGTACGTC. V gene TRBV5-6 combines with J gene TRBJ2-7; the match to TRBD2 covers 8 bases. CDR3 length: 15 residues. Germline V gives CDR1 SGHDT, CDR2 YYEEEE. The V gene end was trimmed by 1 base and the J gene end by 6 bases; junction bases not matched to a gene: 9.

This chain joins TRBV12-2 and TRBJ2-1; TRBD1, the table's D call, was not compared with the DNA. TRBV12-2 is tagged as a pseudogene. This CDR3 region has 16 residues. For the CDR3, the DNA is TGTGCAAGTCGCTCCTCCCTTAGGGGCCCCTACAATGAGCAGTTCTTC. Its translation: CASRSSLRGPYNEQFF.